Following are 24 T cell receptor beta chains from one sample sequenced in a study of blood T cell repertoires in COVID-19 (dated by TCRdb to the early 2020s). Library generation was performed with the immunoSEQ multiplex PCR assay. TCRdb re-hosts the immuneACCESS table, in-frame sequences only. Its copies lack some clones; in the studies checked, an unresolved V gene accounts for under half of them, and the cause for the rest is not known. The sample has 250,000 or so clones on record, approximately 91% of them singletons. The ten biggest clones cover 0.8% of the sample. Sequencing was carried out using peripheral blood. The source of these receptors is a woman between 25 and 40 years old with acute or convalescent COVID-19.

The chain employs TRBV30 and TRBJ2-3, with 8 bases aligning to TRBD1. With V trimmed by 1 base and J by 4 bases, 4 bases remained unmatched. The germline CDR1 and CDR2 sequences are GTSNPN and SVGIG (reference sequence). This CDR3 spans 14 amino acids. The CDR3, as DNA: TGTGCCTGGAGTGCTGGACAGGGATCAGATACGCAGTATTTT. It translates to CAWSAGQGSDTQYF.

V usage is TRBV6-1 and J usage is TRBJ1-4, with D perhaps matching TRBD1 (5 bases). Trimming took 3 bases from V and 3 from J, leaving 14 bases between them. The CDR3 loop spans 16 amino acids. Germline V CDR1 and CDR2: MNHNS, SASEGT. Here the CDR3 DNA reads TGTGCCAGCAGTGAGCGGGACGGGGCATCTAATGAAAAACTGTTTTTT. It translates to CASSERDGASNEKLFF.

V and J are TRBV9 and TRBJ2-7; TRBD1 agrees at 7 bases. Trimming removed 3 bases from V and 5 bases from J; junction bases left unmatched: 8. CDR1 is SGDLS, CDR2 YYNGEE, per germline. The CDR3 has 14 amino acids. The CDR3 region is CASSAGQAPHEQYF. CDR3 nucleotides: TGTGCCAGCAGCGCCGGACAGGCTCCTCACGAGCAGTACTTC. The whole variable domain, remainder taken from reference TRBV9 and TRBJ2-7, is DSGVTQTPKHLITATGQRVTLRCSPRSGDLSVYWYQQSLDQGLQFLIQYYNGEERAKGNILERFSAQQFPDLHSELNLSSLELGDSALYFCASSAGQAPHEQYFGPGTRLTVT.

This sequence joins TRBV19 and TRBJ1-2, with D hard to call. V lost 6 bases to trimming and J lost 6 bases, with 14 bases between them. The germline V gene has CDR1 LNHDA and CDR2 SQIVND (reference sequence). The CDR3 sequence is 13 residues long. The CDR3 loop reads CASRETGPNGYTF. The CDR3 coding sequence is TGTGCCAGTAGGGAGACGGGTCCGAATGGCTACACCTTC. Full variable domain (outside the CDR3, taken from reference TRBV19 and TRBJ1-2): DGGITQSPKYLFRKEGQNVTLSCEQNLNHDAMYWYRQDPGQGLRLIYYSQIVNDFQKGDIAEGYSVSREKKESFPLTVTSAQKNPTAFYLCASRETGPNGYTFGSGTRLTVV.

This rearrangement joins TRBV9 to TRBJ1-4; 7 bases fit TRBD1. Germline loops: CDR1 SGDLS, CDR2 YYNGEE. The CDR3 is made up of 15 amino acids. V shed 4 bases and J 6 bases; nucleotides not matched to a gene: 9. The CDR3 region has the DNA TGTGCCAGCAGCCCCGATTCGACAGGGCATGAAAAACTGTTTTTT. This codes for CASSPDSTGHEKLFF.

This chain uses TRBV2 with TRBJ1-2; weak D call: TRBD1 (5 bases). The germline V gene encodes CDR1 SNHLY and CDR2 FYNNEI. V was cut by 7 bases and J by 2 bases, with 8 bases left in between. CDR3 length equals 12 residues. CDR3 DNA: TGTGCCAGCACGACAGTCAACTATGGCTACACCTTC. It codes for CASTTVNYGYTF.

CDR3 nucleotides: TGTGCCAGCAGCTTAGTAGGCGGGAACGGGAGTAGTGGTATCTACGAGCAGTACTTC. This gives the protein CASSLVGGNGSSGIYEQYF. The J gene is TRBJ2-7, the V gene TRBV11-2, with a possible D match to TRBD2 (6 bases). Deletions cut 1 base from V and 3 bases from J, with 25 bases between. This CDR3 is 19 amino acids long. Germline assignment: CDR1 SGHAT and CDR2 FQNNGV.

The chain carries TRBV2 and TRBJ1-5; 7 positions agree with TRBD1. The CDR3 contains 15 residues. The germline CDR1 and CDR2 sequences are SNHLY and FYNNEI. The ends lost 6 bases at V and 0 bases at J; junction bases unmatched: 5. The DNA for the CDR3 is TGTGCCAGCAGGGGACAGCTTTATAGCAATCAGCCCCAGCATTTT. Protein sequence: CASRGQLYSNQPQHF.

The chain has TRBV25-1 and TRBJ1-2; unclear D gene. The CDR3 has 12 residues. CDR1 MGHDK and CDR2 SYGVNS come from the germline V gene. V was trimmed by 4 bases and J by 8 bases, leaving 11 bases between them. DNA for the CDR3: TGTGCCAGCAGTGGGGGAGTGGGAGGCTACACCTTC. It is translated as CASSGGVGGYTF.

The rearrangement uses TRBV30 and TRBJ1-3; D gene unclear. The germline V gene has CDR1 GTSNPN and CDR2 SVGIG (reference sequence). The CDR3 sequence is 15 residues long. V was pared by 0 bases and J by 4 bases, with 13 bases between. The CDR3, as DNA: TGTGCCTGGAGTGTAGGATCGGGAGGAGGAAACACCATATATTTT. Residues: CAWSVGSGGGNTIYF.

This CDR3 reads CASSRTLRGARDGVLTF. CDR3 coding DNA: TGTGCCAGCAGTCGGACCCTCAGGGGCGCTAGGGACGGCGTCCTGACTTTC. The V call is TRBV5-6, the J call TRBJ2-6, with D perhaps matching TRBD1 (6 bases). This CDR3 comprises 17 residues. Germline loops: CDR1 SGHDT, CDR2 YYEEEE. The V gene lost 5 bases and the J gene lost 12 bases, with 27 bases spanning the gap.

The rearrangement joins TRBV10-3 to TRBJ2-3; 12 bases agree with TRBD2. Losses at the gene ends were 11 bases for V and 2 bases for J; bases not matched to a gene: 5. The CDR3 runs to 14 residues. CDR1 is ENHRY, CDR2 SYGVKD, per germline. Here the CDR3 DNA reads TGTGCCTCTCTAGCGGGAGGGACCACAGATACGCAGTATTTT. Translated, it gives CASLAGGTTDTQYF.

The chain combines TRBV30 with TRBJ2-7, with a possible D match to TRBD1 (5 bases). The CDR3 spans 13 residues. Germline V gene lookup returns CDR1 GTSNPN and CDR2 SVGIG (reference sequence). V dropped 5 bases and J dropped 5 bases, with 16 bases sitting between them. DNA of the CDR3: TGTGCCTGGGACGTACTCCAGGGCCACGAGCAGTACTTC. Translated: CAWDVLQGHEQYF. Complete variable domain (other parts from reference TRBV30 and TRBJ2-7): SQTIHQWPATLVQPVGSPLSLECTVEGTSNPNLYWYRQAAGRGLQLLFYSVGIGQISSEVPQNLSASRPQDRQFILSSKKLLLSDSGFYLCAWDVLQGHEQYFGPGTRLTVT.

This clone appeared a single time. The rearrangement uses TRBV27 and TRBJ1-1; 9 bases align to TRBD1. V trimming: 4 bases; J trimming: 4 bases; junction bases outside the gene matches: 4. This CDR3 has 14 amino acids. CDR1 is MNHEY, CDR2 SMNVEV, per germline (reference sequence). The CDR3 region is CASSSPDRGTEAFF. In DNA form, the CDR3 reads TGTGCCAGCAGTTCCCCGGACAGGGGCACTGAAGCTTTCTTT.

The chain has TRBV7-3 and TRBJ2-3, with TRBD1 matching over 9 bases. V dropped 4 bases and J dropped 2; count of bases not matched to a gene: 10. From germline, CDR1 is SGHTA and CDR2 FQGTGA. This CDR3 region has 17 residues. The CDR3 loop reads CASSYGTGSGNTDTQYF. CDR3 nucleotides: TGTGCCAGCAGCTACGGGACAGGGAGCGGTAACACAGATACGCAGTATTTT.

The chain uses TRBV6-5 and TRBJ2-7; TRBD2 might be the D (5 bases). CDR1 and CDR2 (germline): MNHEY, SVGAGI. The CDR3 covers 15 residues. Trimming removed 2 bases from V and 2 bases from J, with 13 bases in between. CDR3 in amino acids: CASSYGGGGAYEQYF. The CDR3 DNA follows: TGTGCCAGCAGTTACGGAGGCGGAGGCGCCTACGAGCAGTACTTC.

The V gene is TRBV5-4, the J gene TRBJ2-5; TRBD2 might be the D (5 bases). The germline V gene encodes CDR1 SGHNT and CDR2 YYREEE (reference sequence). CDR3 length equals 20 residues. Trimming stripped 0 bases from V and 3 bases from J, with 27 bases between. The DNA for the CDR3 is TGTGCCAGCAGCTTGGGTAACTTAGTCCGGGATGCCGAGATGAAAGAGACCCAGTACTTC. Protein sequence: CASSLGNLVRDAEMKETQYF.

V usage is TRBV18 and J usage is TRBJ1-2, with a weak D call TRBD1 (6 bases). Trimming left V 3 bases short and J 3 bases short, with 11 bases between. Germline values: CDR1 KGHSH, CDR2 LQKENI. This CDR3 region has 14 residues. CDR3 residues: CASSPNRADYGYTF. The CDR3 DNA sequence: TGTGCCAGCTCACCGAACAGGGCCGACTATGGCTACACCTTC. Based on the CDR3 plus reference TRBV18 and TRBJ1-2, the full variable domain is NAGVMQNPRHLVRRRGQEARLRCSPMKGHSHVYWYRQLPEEGLKFMVYLQKENIIDESGMPKERFSAEFPKEGPSILRIQQVVRGDSAAYFCASSPNRADYGYTFGSGTRLTVV.

This sequence joins TRBV29-1 and TRBJ1-1, with 7 bases matching TRBD1. This CDR3 has 14 residues. The germline CDR1 and CDR2 sequences are SQVTM and ANQGSEA. V lost 1 base, J lost 5 bases, and 7 bases stayed unmatched. The CDR3 loop reads CSVEGGGASTEAFF. The CDR3 DNA is TGCAGCGTTGAAGGAGGGGGCGCCAGTACTGAAGCTTTCTTT. Drawing the rest from reference TRBV29-1 and TRBJ1-1, the complete variable domain is SAVISQKPSRDICQRGTSLTIQCQVDSQVTMMFWYRQQPGQSLTLIATANQGSEATYESGFVIDKFPISRPNLTFSTLTVSNMSPEDSSIYLCSVEGGGASTEAFFGQGTRLTVV.

J is TRBJ2-2 and V is TRBV6-5, with 12 bases aligning to TRBD2. Unmatched junction bases numbered 3, after V lost 6 bases and J lost 4 bases. CDR1 and CDR2 (germline): MNHEY, SVGAGI. The CDR3 length is 15 residues. CDR3 sequence reads: CASRTSGRFTGELFF. The CDR3 bases are TGTGCCAGCAGGACTAGCGGGAGATTCACCGGGGAGCTGTTTTTT.

The chain uses TRBV7-2 and TRBJ2-2; perhaps TRBD2 as D (6 bases). V shed 0 bases and J shed 3 bases, with 8 bases lying between them. From germline, CDR1 is SGHTA and CDR2 FQGNSA. This CDR3 contains 15 residues. CDR3 nucleotides: TGTGCCAGCAGCTTAGCTAGCGGCTACACCGGGGAGCTGTTTTTT. This encodes CASSLASGYTGELFF. Full variable domain (outside the CDR3, taken from reference TRBV7-2 and TRBJ2-2): GAGVSQSPSNKVTEKGKDVELRCDPISGHTALYWYRQSLGQGLEFLIYFQGNSAPDKSGLPSDRFSAERTGGSVSTLTIQRTQQEDSAVYLCASSLASGYTGELFFGEGSRLTVL.

The CDR3 sequence: CASSQGTGGLNYGYTF. The CDR3 DNA reads as TGTGCCAGCAGCCAAGGGACAGGGGGTCTTAACTATGGCTACACCTTC. The chain links TRBV3-1 (or the pseudogene TRBV3-2) to TRBJ1-2, with 10 positions matching TRBD1. V was clipped by 1 base and J by 1 base; unmatched bases: 3. The length of the CDR3 is 16 residues. From germline, CDR1 is LGHDT and CDR2 YNNKEL (reference sequence).

V gene TRBV9 combines with J gene TRBJ2-1; no clear D. The CDR3 has 14 amino acids. Trimming pared 0 bases from V and 0 bases from J, leaving 4 bases between. Germline V gene data show CDR1 as SGDLS and CDR2 as YYNGEE. This CDR3 is CASSVGSSYNEQFF. CDR3 DNA sequence: TGTGCCAGCAGCGTAGGGAGCTCCTACAATGAGCAGTTCTTC.

This chain links TRBV5-6 with TRBJ2-2; tentative D call: TRBD2 (8 bases). Trimming took off 0 bases at V and 5 bases at J, with 14 bases between the two ends. The CDR3 sequence is 16 residues long. CDR1 SGHDT and CDR2 YYEEEE come from the germline V gene. CDR3 coding DNA: TGTGCCAGCAGCTTGGCGGGAGGGGGCCGGACCGGGGAGCTGTTTTTT. Residues: CASSLAGGGRTGELFF.